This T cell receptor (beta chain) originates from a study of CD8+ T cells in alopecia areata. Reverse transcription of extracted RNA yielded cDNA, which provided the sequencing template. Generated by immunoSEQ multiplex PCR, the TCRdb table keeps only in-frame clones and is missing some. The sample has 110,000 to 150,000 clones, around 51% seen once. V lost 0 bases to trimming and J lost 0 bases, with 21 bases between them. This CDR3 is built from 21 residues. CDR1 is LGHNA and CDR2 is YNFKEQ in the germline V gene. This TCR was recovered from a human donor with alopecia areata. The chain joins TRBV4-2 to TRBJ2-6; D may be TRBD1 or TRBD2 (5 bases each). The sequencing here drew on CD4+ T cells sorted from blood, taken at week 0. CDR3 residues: CASSQDHRWSRESSGANVLTF. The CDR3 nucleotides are TGTGCCAGCAGCCAAGATCATAGGTGGTCCAGGGAGAGCTCTGGGGCCAACGTCCTGACTTTC.